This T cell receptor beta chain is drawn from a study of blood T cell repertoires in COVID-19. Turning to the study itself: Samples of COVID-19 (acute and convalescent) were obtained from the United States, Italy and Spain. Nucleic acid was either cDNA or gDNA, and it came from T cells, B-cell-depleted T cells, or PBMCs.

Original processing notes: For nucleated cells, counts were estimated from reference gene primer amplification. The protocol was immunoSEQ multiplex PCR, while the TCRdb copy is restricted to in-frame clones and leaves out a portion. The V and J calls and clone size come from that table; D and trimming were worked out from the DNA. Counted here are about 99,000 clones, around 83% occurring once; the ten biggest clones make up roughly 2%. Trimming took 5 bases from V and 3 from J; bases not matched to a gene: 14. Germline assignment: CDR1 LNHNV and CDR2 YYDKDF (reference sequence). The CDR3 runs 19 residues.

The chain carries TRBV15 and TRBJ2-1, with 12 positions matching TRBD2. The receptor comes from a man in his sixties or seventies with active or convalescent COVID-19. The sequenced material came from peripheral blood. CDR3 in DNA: TGTGCCACCAGCGCCAGTTGGCTAGCGGGGGGGCGGATCTACAATGAGCAGTTCTTC. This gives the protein CATSASWLAGGRIYNEQFF.